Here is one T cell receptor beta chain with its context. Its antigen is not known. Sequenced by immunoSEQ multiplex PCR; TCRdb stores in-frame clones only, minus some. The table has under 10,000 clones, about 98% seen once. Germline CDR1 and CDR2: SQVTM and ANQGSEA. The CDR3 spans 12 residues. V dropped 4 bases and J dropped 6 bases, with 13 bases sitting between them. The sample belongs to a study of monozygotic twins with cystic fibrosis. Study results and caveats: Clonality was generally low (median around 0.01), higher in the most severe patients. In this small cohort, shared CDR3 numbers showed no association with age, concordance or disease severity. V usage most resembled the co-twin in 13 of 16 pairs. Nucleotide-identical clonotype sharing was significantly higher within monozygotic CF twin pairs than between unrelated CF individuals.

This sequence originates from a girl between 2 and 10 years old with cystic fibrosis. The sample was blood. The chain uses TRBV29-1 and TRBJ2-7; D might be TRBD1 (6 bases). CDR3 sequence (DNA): TGCAGCGTTGTCACAGGGTTCCTCGAGCAGTACTTC. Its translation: CSVVTGFLEQYF.